Shown below are 2 T cell receptor beta chains from a single sample sequenced in a study of blood T cell repertoires in COVID-19. Assay: immunoSEQ multiplex PCR; the TCRdb copy retains only in-frame clones and omits some. The sample consists of under 300,000 clones, approximately 88% of them appearing once. Sequenced input: PBMCs or T cells enriched from blood (not recorded which). The receptors here all came from a woman aged 40 to 50 with acute COVID-19.

This chain uses TRBV19 with TRBJ2-2; TRBD2 is a possible D gene (7 bases). Germline V gives CDR1 LNHDA, CDR2 SQIVND (reference sequence). The V end was cut by 6 bases, the J end by 5 bases, with 13 bases between. This CDR3 has 14 amino acids. The CDR3 nucleotides are TGTGCCAGTAGGCGCGGGGGCGGGACCGGGGAGCTGTTTTTT. It encodes CASRRGGGTGELFF.

Note on this clone: Relative to the germline gene, one junction end is altered; a read error may explain this. The V call is TRBV2, the J call TRBJ2-3; the D is unclear. The V gene's germline CDR1 is SNHLY and CDR2 FYNNEI. The CDR3 covers 12 residues. The CDR3 protein is CASREGPYTQYF. The CDR3 DNA sequence: TGTGCCAGCAGGGAAGGGCCTTATACGCAGTATTTT.